Detailed here is one T cell receptor beta chain. Its antigen is currently unknown. The CDR3 covers 15 residues. Germline CDR1 SGHAT, CDR2 FQNNGV. V lost 5 bases to trimming and J lost 5 bases; unmatched junction nucleotides: 3. TCRdb passed the 5' RACE reads through MiXCR, listing each CDR3 protein once. The sample yields over 70,000 distinct CDR3 sequences, just under 8% seen once. The data originate from a study of T cells after yellow fever vaccination. Whole-study findings and limits: The study noted that FACS-sorted repertoires could contain abundant clonotypes contaminating from the bulk population. Reappearance after the booster was observed for most primary-vaccination clones (roughly 97% CD4, less than 90% CD8).

Sequencing was performed on CD8+ T cells sorted from PBMCs, taken on the day of the yellow fever booster vaccination. This TCR derives from a man younger than 45 who received the YFV17D yellow fever vaccine. The V and J genes are TRBV11-2 and TRBJ2-1, with TRBD2 matching 13 bases. The CDR3 DNA reads as TGTGCCAGCAGCCGCGGACTAGCGGGAGACAATGAGCAGTTCTTC. Translated: CASSRGLAGDNEQFF.